A single sample is the source of the 29 T cell receptor beta chains below, sequenced in a study of T-cell memory formation after mild COVID-19. TCRdb analysed the 5' RACE reads with MiXCR anew, one entry per CDR3 protein. The sample lists 500,000 to 550,000 distinct CDR3 sequences; roughly 20% were seen once. Sequences were obtained from PBMCs or a T cell subset sorted from them (not recorded which). The receptors shown here come from an adult woman who had mild COVID-19 (a few samples of this study predate the infection). Cell type and time point are not known.

In its sample, this clonotype was seen a few times. The DNA of the CDR3 is TGTGCCAGTAGTATCGAAGCGGGGGGGCCCGGCGCGCAGTATTTT. Its translation: CASSIEAGGPGAQYF. V is TRBV19 and J is TRBJ2-3; 10 nucleotides align to TRBD2. Looked up from germline, CDR1 is LNHDA and CDR2 is SQIVND (reference sequence). V lost 3 bases, J lost 10 bases, and 10 bases stayed unmatched. This CDR3 is 15 amino acids long.

Only a few counts were recorded for this clonotype. The chain has TRBV2 and TRBJ1-5; no clear D. Germline values: CDR1 SNHLY, CDR2 FYNNEI. V was trimmed by 7 bases and J by 4 bases, leaving 8 bases between them. This CDR3 comprises 12 residues. Here the CDR3 DNA reads TGTGCCAGCATGACGGGGAATCAGCCCCAGCATTTT. Translating gives CASMTGNQPQHF.

J is TRBJ2-2 and V is TRBV5-1; TRBD1 might be the D (6 bases). V gave up 4 bases and J gave up 4 bases, with 17 bases separating them. There are 16 residues in the CDR3. Per germline, CDR1 SGHRS and CDR2 YFSETQ. In DNA form, the CDR3 reads TGCGCCAGCAGCAGTTTCCGAGACAGGCTCACCGGGGAGCTGTTTTTT. Amino acid sequence: CASSSFRDRLTGELFF.

The sample holds a few counts of this clonotype. The chain is built from TRBV7-6 and TRBJ2-4; D uncertain. Germline V gene sequence: CDR1 SGHVS, CDR2 FNYEAQ. The ends were cut back, 7 bases at V and 6 bases at J, with 19 bases in the middle. The CDR3 has 15 amino acids. The CDR3 coding sequence is TGTGCCAGCACTATAAGAGCCCCTCTCCGAAACATTCAGTACTTC. Residues: CASTIRAPLRNIQYF.

The gene calls are TRBV24-1 and TRBJ1-1; unclear D gene. CDR3 length equals 17 residues. The germline gives CDR1 KGHDR, CDR2 SFDVKD. With 0 bases removed from V and 0 bases from J, the gap between germline ends came to 13 bases. The CDR3 is CATSDLGIGSMNTEAFF. The DNA for the CDR3 is TGTGCCACCAGTGATTTGGGCATCGGAAGCATGAACACTGAAGCTTTCTTT.

The chain joins TRBV30 to TRBJ1-1; maybe TRBD1 (5 bases). Germline loops: CDR1 GTSNPN, CDR2 SVGIG (reference sequence). The CDR3 spans 14 residues. The V and J ends lost 5 bases and 3 bases respectively, with 16 bases between them. The CDR3 DNA is TGTGCCTGGGGACGGAGGATGGGGGACACTGAAGCTTTCTTT. It translates to CAWGRRMGDTEAFF.

This clonotype showed up just a few times. The V gene is TRBV5-1, the J gene TRBJ1-2; 7 nucleotides match TRBD1. Germline CDR1 is SGHRS and CDR2 is YFSETQ. This CDR3 comprises 14 residues. J was trimmed by 5 bases and V by 2 bases; bases with no gene match: 6. The CDR3 sequence: CASSFGQDHYGYTF. DNA for the CDR3: TGCGCCAGCAGCTTCGGACAGGATCATTATGGCTACACCTTC.

This clonotype turned up a few times. The V gene is TRBV7-8, the J gene TRBJ2-1; tentative D call: TRBD2 (5 bases). V lost 7 bases to trimming and J lost 4 bases, with 14 bases between them. The germline gives CDR1 SGHVS, CDR2 FQNEAQ. The CDR3 totals 14 residues. The CDR3 nucleotides are TGTGCCAGCACCCTCCGCGGGTTTTACAATGAGCAGTTCTTC. This translates into CASTLRGFYNEQFF.

This clonotype was recorded a few times. V is TRBV29-1 and J is TRBJ2-7; 8 nucleotides agree with TRBD2. V was pared by 6 bases and J by 1 base, with 5 bases of the junction left unmatched. The CDR3 spans 13 residues. The germline gives CDR1 SQVTM, CDR2 ANQGSEA. The CDR3 region has the DNA TGCAGCGTCCTCCGGGAGGGGTCCTACGAGCAGTACTTC. Its protein is CSVLREGSYEQYF.

This chain joins TRBV19 and TRBJ2-1; a possible D gene is TRBD2 (5 bases). V shed 0 bases and J shed 2 bases, with 14 bases lying between them. The V gene's germline CDR1 is LNHDA and CDR2 SQIVND (reference sequence). CDR3 length: 17 amino acids. The CDR3 DNA reads as TGTGCCAGTAGTATAGATAGGCTAGCAGTCGCCTACAATGAGCAGTTCTTC. Its protein product is CASSIDRLAVAYNEQFF.

This clonotype came up a few times. The chain links TRBV20-1 to TRBJ2-1; D gene uncertain. Per germline, CDR1 DFQATT and CDR2 SNEGSKA (reference sequence). This CDR3 comprises 11 residues. Trimming took 5 bases from V and 12 from J, leaving 14 bases between them. The CDR3 loop is CSAPETLGQFF. The CDR3 nucleotides are TGCAGTGCTCCCGAAACCCTTGGGCAGTTCTTC.

This clonotype has at least ten counts. The chain employs TRBV27 and TRBJ2-7; 7 bases map to TRBD2. CDR3 size: 14 residues. Germline-derived CDR1 and CDR2 are MNHEY and SMNVEV (reference sequence). V gave up 2 bases and J gave up 4 bases; unmatched junction bases: 5. The CDR3 protein is CASSLREGGYEQYF. The CDR3 region has the DNA TGTGCCAGCAGTTTAAGGGAGGGTGGATACGAGCAGTACTTC.

This clonotype was seen at least ten times. The chain couples TRBV5-1 to TRBJ2-1; 7 bases fit TRBD1. The CDR3 length is 12 residues. Germline lookup yields CDR1 SGHRS and CDR2 YFSETQ. V gave up 4 bases and J gave up 7 bases; unmatched junction bases: 2. The chain's CDR3 is CASSAQGNEQFF. CDR3 DNA: TGCGCCAGCAGCGCACAGGGGAATGAGCAGTTCTTC.

The rearrangement links TRBV5-1 to TRBJ1-1, with D hard to call. The V end lost 2 bases, the J end lost 4 bases, and 12 bases lay between the germline ends. The germline gives CDR1 SGHRS, CDR2 YFSETQ. This CDR3 has 14 amino acids. The CDR3 sequence is CASSFSEVGTEAFF. CDR3 coding DNA: TGCGCCAGCAGCTTCTCGGAGGTGGGCACTGAAGCTTTCTTT.

The rearrangement uses TRBV9 and TRBJ2-6; 7 bases are shared with TRBD1. Trimming removed 5 bases from V and 4 bases from J; junction bases left unmatched: 9. This CDR3 has 16 amino acids. Germline loops: CDR1 SGDLS, CDR2 YYNGEE. The CDR3 DNA reads TGTGCCAGCAGTTCCACAGGGGTTGACGGGGCCAACGTCCTGACTTTC. Amino acid sequence: CASSSTGVDGANVLTF.

This clonotype was found a few times. The chain uses TRBV7-3 and TRBJ1-2; maybe TRBD1 (5 bases). Trimming cost V 1 base and J 6 bases, with 9 bases left between them. The CDR3 has 13 residues. From germline, CDR1 is SGHTA and CDR2 FQGTGA. CDR3 region: CASSLIRGDGYTF. The CDR3 region has the DNA TGTGCCAGCAGCTTAATTAGGGGCGATGGCTACACCTTC. Variable domain in full (rest from reference TRBV7-3 and TRBJ1-2): GAGVSQTPSNKVTEKGKYVELRCDPISGHTALYWYRQSLGQGPEFLIYFQGTGAADDSGLPNDRFFAVRPEGSVSTLKIQRTERGDSAVYLCASSLIRGDGYTFGSGTRLTVV.

This clonotype was counted only a few times. The genes are TRBV5-1 and TRBJ2-2; D call uncertain. Germline V gene data show CDR1 as SGHRS and CDR2 as YFSETQ. The V end was cut by 0 bases, the J end by 7 bases, with 10 bases between. The CDR3 is 14 residues long. CDR3 sequence reads: CASSLDLGHGELFF. The CDR3 nucleotides are TGCGCCAGCAGCTTGGATCTGGGTCACGGGGAGCTGTTTTTT.

This chain joins TRBV15 and TRBJ1-1; no reliable D call. CDR3 length equals 18 residues. Trimming removed 1 base from V and 1 base from J, with 19 bases in between. CDR1 is LNHNV and CDR2 is YYDKDF in the germline V gene (reference sequence). The CDR3 DNA reads TGTGCCACCAGCAGAGGGTCAGCAGGCCCATATGGGAACACTGAAGCTTTCTTT. This codes for CATSRGSAGPYGNTEAFF.

V is TRBV5-6 and J is TRBJ1-2, with D possibly being TRBD1 (5 bases). CDR3 length: 13 residues. Trimming removed 2 bases at V and 8 bases at J, with 13 bases between. Germline V gene sequence: CDR1 SGHDT, CDR2 YYEEEE. The DNA of the CDR3 is TGTGCCAGCAGCTTCACTCAGGGTCGGGGCTACACCTTC. As protein: CASSFTQGRGYTF.

This rearrangement joins TRBV12-3 or TRBV12-4 to TRBJ2-3; 9 positions match TRBD1. The V gene end was trimmed by 4 bases and the J gene end by 5 bases; junction bases not matched to a gene: 4. The CDR3 spans 14 residues. The CDR3 loop reads CASSWDREGDTQYF. In DNA form, the CDR3 reads TGTGCCAGCAGTTGGGACAGGGAAGGAGATACGCAGTATTTT.

The genes are TRBV7-2 and TRBJ2-3, with 8 bases matching TRBD2. The CDR3 consists of 16 residues. Germline V gene lookup returns CDR1 SGHTA and CDR2 FQGNSA. Trimming cost V 5 bases and J 0 bases; bases outside gene matches: 7. CDR3 sequence (DNA): TGTGCCAGCAGCCCCGCCGGGACTAGGAGCACAGATACGCAGTATTTT. Its translation is CASSPAGTRSTDTQYF.

This clonotype was recorded at least ten times. This chain joins TRBV5-1 and TRBJ2-3; D is undetermined. The CDR3 runs 12 residues. Germline-derived CDR1 and CDR2 are SGHRS and YFSETQ. The V and J ends lost 0 bases and 5 bases respectively, with 4 bases between them. The CDR3 DNA reads as TGCGCCAGCAGCTTGGAGGTAGATACGCAGTATTTT. Protein product: CASSLEVDTQYF.

The rearrangement links TRBV18 to TRBJ2-1, with D possibly being TRBD1 (5 bases). Between the trimmed V and J ends, which lost 0 bases and 5 bases, there was a span of 11 bases. This CDR3 has 15 amino acids. Germline lookup yields CDR1 KGHSH and CDR2 LQKENI. The CDR3 here is CASSPPLGVDNEQFF. The CDR3 DNA reads TGTGCCAGCTCACCACCGTTAGGGGTTGACAATGAGCAGTTCTTC.

This clonotype turned up a few times. The chain joins TRBV7-9 to TRBJ2-1; 7 positions match TRBD2. Germline assignment: CDR1 SEHNR and CDR2 FQNEAQ (reference sequence). With 5 bases clipped from V and 1 base from J, the junction kept 11 bases outside the gene matches. This CDR3 contains 17 residues. CDR3 sequence (DNA): TGTGCCAGCAGCGTCTCTATGGCGGGAGTATCCTACAATGAGCAGTTCTTC. This sequence encodes CASSVSMAGVSYNEQFF.

In this sample, this clonotype turned up a few times. The rearrangement joins TRBV3-1 to TRBJ2-2; unclear D gene. Between the trimmed V and J ends, which lost 1 base and 0 bases, there was a span of 6 bases. Germline CDR1 reads LGHDT; CDR2 reads YNNKEL (reference sequence). The CDR3 consists of 15 residues. The CDR3 coding sequence is TGTGCCAGCAGCCAAGGCCCCTCGAACACCGGGGAGCTGTTTTTT. Translating gives CASSQGPSNTGELFF.

DNA of the CDR3: TGTGCCAGCAGCTTAAAGTCTGCGGGGAAAGAGACCCAGTACTTC. As protein: CASSLKSAGKETQYF. The chain employs TRBV7-8 and TRBJ2-5, with a weak D call TRBD2 (6 bases). CDR1 and CDR2 from the germline V gene are SGHVS and FQNEAQ. CDR3 length equals 15 residues. Between the trimmed V and J ends, which lost 2 bases and 3 bases, there was a span of 13 bases.

This clonotype was recorded a few times. The chain carries TRBV5-4 and TRBJ1-2; D call uncertain. Trimming pared 0 bases from V and 8 bases from J, leaving 14 bases between. This CDR3 region has 14 residues. CDR1 is SGHNT, CDR2 YYREEE, per germline (reference sequence). This CDR3 is CASSLDYGSGGYTF. CDR3 coding DNA: TGTGCCAGCAGCTTGGATTATGGGTCTGGCGGCTACACCTTC.

The rearrangement links TRBV14 to TRBJ1-2, with a tentative D call TRBD1 (5 bases). The V and J ends lost 3 bases and 6 bases respectively, with 20 bases between them. This CDR3 spans 16 amino acids. Germline lookup yields CDR1 SGHDN and CDR2 FVKESK. CDR3 in DNA: TGTGCCAGCAGCCAGGAGGGGACGGTTTTAGCCGATGGCTACACCTTC. Amino acids: CASSQEGTVLADGYTF.

This chain connects TRBV10-3 to TRBJ1-3; a weak D match, TRBD1 (5 bases). The CDR3 totals 16 residues. Trimming shortened V by 10 bases and J by 0 bases, and 19 bases separated the two germline ends. CDR1 and CDR2 (germline): ENHRY, SYGVKD. The CDR3 spells CASQGGQEPSGNTIYF. The CDR3 DNA reads as TGTGCCAGCCAGGGCGGGCAGGAGCCCTCTGGAAACACCATATATTTT.